A selection of T cell receptor beta chains follows, all from one sample in a study of blood T cells in healthy people across ages. MiXCR, applied by TCRdb to the 5' RACE reads, yields one record per CDR3 protein. Among some 900,000 distinct CDR3 sequences, about 48% were seen once, and the ten largest hold roughly 12%. The material sequenced was blood. The receptors originated from a man aged 30 to 45 in good health. Each CDR3 is given without its conserved first and last residue.

V gene	J gene	CDR3 protein
TRBV4-2	TRBJ2-5	ASSQTGDQETQY
TRBV7-9	TRBJ2-7	ASSEDTKDRGNYEQY
TRBV7-2	TRBJ1-5	ASSSPDRADVSNQPQH
TRBV15	TRBJ2-7	ATGRDDYEQY
TRBV20-1	TRBJ2-7	SASVGTGRTYEQY
TRBV9	TRBJ2-7	ASSSDGLRY
TRBV7-2	TRBJ2-4	ASSSRDRVY
TRBV12-3/TRBV12-4	TRBJ1-1	ASSLQELATEAF
TRBV21-1	TRBJ1-1	ASSTRQMTLNTEAF
TRBV7-2	TRBJ1-5	ASSLGFGQPQH
TRBV7-2	TRBJ2-3	ASSLRRAGDTQY